This T cell receptor beta chain stems from a study of blood T cell repertoires in COVID-19. Looking at the study overall: The United States, Italy and Spain supplied acute and convalescent COVID-19 samples.

This clone was seen a single time. This CDR3 region has 16 residues. Germline loops: CDR1 SGHAT, CDR2 FQNNGV. V gave up 4 bases and J gave up 2 bases; unmatched junction bases: 6. Participants were aged about 18 to 100 years from approximately 25 US areas. Participants reported their clinical history, and cohort assignment relied on those reports. Using immunoSEQ multiplex PCR, the repertoire was profiled, and TCRdb retains in-frame clones only, with some absent. The sample lists approximately 190,000 clones, 70% to 85% seen once, with roughly 5% in the top ten. The material sequenced was PBMCs or T cells enriched from blood (not recorded which). The gene calls are TRBV11-2 and TRBJ2-5, with 11 positions matching TRBD2. The clonotype was recovered from a woman aged 60-75 years with acute COVID-19. The CDR3 loop is CASSYPLAGVQETQYF. CDR3 coding DNA: TGTGCCAGCAGCTACCCACTAGCGGGGGTTCAAGAGACCCAGTACTTC.